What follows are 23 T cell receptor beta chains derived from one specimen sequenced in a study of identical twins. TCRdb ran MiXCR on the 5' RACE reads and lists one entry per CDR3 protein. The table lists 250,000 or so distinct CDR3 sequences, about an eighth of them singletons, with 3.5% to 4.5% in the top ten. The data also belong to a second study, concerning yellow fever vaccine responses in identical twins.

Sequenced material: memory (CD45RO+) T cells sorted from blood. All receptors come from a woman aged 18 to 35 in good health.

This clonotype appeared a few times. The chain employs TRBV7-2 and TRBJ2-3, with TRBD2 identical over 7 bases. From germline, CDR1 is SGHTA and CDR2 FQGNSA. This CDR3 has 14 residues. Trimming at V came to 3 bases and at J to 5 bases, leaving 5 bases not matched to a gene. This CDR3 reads CASSFGGSVDTQYF. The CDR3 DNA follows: TGTGCCAGCAGCTTTGGCGGGAGCGTAGATACGCAGTATTTT.

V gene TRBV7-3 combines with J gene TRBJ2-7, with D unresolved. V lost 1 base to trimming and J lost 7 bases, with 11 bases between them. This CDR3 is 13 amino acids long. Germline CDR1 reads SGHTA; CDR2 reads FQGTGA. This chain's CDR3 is CASSLNAGREQYF. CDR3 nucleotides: TGTGCCAGCAGCTTAAACGCTGGAAGGGAGCAGTACTTC.

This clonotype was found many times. CDR3 in DNA: TGTGCCAGCAGACAGGGGGAACATGGCTACACCTTC. This codes for CASRQGEHGYTF. The V gene is TRBV12-3 or TRBV12-4, the J gene TRBJ1-2; the match to TRBD1 covers 8 bases. Unmatched junction bases numbered 3, after V lost 6 bases and J lost 6 bases. The CDR3 sequence is 12 residues long.

In nucleotides, the CDR3 is TGCGCCAGCAGCTTGGAGACAGGGCCTACCTACGAGCAGTACTTC. Translating it yields CASSLETGPTYEQYF. V is TRBV5-1 and J is TRBJ2-7; 7 nucleotides agree with TRBD1. Germline CDR1 and CDR2: SGHRS and YFSETQ. This CDR3 spans 15 amino acids. The J segment lost 2 bases and the V segment lost 0 bases, leaving 5 bases of the junction unmatched.

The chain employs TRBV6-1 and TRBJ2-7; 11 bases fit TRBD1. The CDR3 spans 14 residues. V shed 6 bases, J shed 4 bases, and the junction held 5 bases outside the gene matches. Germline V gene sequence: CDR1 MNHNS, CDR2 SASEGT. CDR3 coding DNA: TGTGCCAGCAGCCAGGGACAGGGGGGATACGAGCAGTACTTC. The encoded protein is CASSQGQGGYEQYF.

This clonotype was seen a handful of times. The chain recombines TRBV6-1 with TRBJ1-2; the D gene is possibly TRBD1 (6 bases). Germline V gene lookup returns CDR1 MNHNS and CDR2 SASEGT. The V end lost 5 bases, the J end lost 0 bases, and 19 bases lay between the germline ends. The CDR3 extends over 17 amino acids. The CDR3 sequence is CASSPTPTGRANYGYTF. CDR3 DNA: TGTGCCAGCAGTCCAACCCCTACAGGGCGGGCTAACTATGGCTACACCTTC.

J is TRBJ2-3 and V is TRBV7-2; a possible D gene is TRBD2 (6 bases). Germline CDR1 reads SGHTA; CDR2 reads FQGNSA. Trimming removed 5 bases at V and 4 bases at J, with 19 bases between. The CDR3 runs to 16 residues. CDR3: CASSPRLEGWADTQYF. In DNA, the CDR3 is TGTGCCAGCAGCCCACGACTAGAGGGTTGGGCAGATACGCAGTATTTT. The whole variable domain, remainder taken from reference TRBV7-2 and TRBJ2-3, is GAGVSQSPSNKVTEKGKDVELRCDPISGHTALYWYRQSLGQGLEFLIYFQGNSAPDKSGLPSDRFSAERTGGSVSTLTIQRTQQEDSAVYLCASSPRLEGWADTQYFGPGTRLTVL.

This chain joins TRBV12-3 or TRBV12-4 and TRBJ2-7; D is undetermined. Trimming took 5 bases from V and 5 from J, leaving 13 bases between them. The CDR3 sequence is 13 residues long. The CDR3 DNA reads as TGTGCCAGCAGTCTGCGGCAAAGCCACGAGCAGTACTTC. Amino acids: CASSLRQSHEQYF.

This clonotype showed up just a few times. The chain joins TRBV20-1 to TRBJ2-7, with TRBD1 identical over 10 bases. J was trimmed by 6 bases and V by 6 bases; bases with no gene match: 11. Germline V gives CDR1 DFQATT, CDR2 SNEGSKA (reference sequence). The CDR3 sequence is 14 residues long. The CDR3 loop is CSATTGTGVTEQYF. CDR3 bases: TGCAGTGCCACGACCGGGACAGGGGTCACCGAGCAGTACTTC.

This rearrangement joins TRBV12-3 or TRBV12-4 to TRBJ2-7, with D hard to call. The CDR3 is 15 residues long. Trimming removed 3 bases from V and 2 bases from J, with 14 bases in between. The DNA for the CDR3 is TGTGCCAGCAGTTTCCGGGCCGCTGATCCCTACGAGCAGTACTTC. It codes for CASSFRAADPYEQYF.

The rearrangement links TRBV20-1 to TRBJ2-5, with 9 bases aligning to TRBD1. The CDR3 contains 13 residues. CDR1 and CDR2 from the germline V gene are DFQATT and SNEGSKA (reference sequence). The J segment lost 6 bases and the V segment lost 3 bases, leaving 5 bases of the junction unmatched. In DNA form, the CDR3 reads TGCAGTGCTAGTTGGGACAGGGAAAAGACCCAGTACTTC. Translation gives CSASWDREKTQYF.

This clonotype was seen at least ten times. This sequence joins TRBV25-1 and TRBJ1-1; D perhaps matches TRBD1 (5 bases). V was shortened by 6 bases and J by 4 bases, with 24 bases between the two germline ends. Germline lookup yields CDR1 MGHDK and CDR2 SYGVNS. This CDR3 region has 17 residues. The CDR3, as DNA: TGTGCCAGCAGGGGATTCGGGGCGGCCGTTCGGACCACTGAAGCTTTCTTT. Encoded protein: CASRGFGAAVRTTEAFF.

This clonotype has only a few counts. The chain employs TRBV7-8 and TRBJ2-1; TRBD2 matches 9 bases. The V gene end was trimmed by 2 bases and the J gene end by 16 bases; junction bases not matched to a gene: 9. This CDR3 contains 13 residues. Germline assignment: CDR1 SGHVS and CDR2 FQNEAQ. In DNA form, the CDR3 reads TGTGCCAGCAGCTTACGTTGGCGGGGGGGCCACTTCTTC. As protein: CASSLRWRGGHFF.

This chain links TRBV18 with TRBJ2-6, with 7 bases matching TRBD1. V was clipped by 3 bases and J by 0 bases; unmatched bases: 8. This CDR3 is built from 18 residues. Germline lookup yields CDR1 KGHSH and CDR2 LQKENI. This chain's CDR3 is CASSPTGRGFSGANVLTF. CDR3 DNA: TGTGCCAGCTCACCGACAGGGAGAGGATTCTCTGGGGCCAACGTCCTGACTTTC.

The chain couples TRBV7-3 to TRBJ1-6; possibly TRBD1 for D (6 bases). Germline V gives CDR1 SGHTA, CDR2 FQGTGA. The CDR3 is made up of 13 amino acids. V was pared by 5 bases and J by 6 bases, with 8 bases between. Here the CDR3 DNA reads TGTGCCAGCAGCGAAGGGGGTAATTCACCCCTCCACTTT. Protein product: CASSEGGNSPLHF.

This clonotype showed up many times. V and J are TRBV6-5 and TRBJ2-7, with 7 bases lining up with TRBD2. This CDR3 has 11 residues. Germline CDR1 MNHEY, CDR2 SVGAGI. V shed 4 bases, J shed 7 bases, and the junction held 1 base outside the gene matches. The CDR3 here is CASSLGGEQYF. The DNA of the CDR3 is TGTGCCAGCAGTTTGGGGGGGGAGCAGTACTTC.

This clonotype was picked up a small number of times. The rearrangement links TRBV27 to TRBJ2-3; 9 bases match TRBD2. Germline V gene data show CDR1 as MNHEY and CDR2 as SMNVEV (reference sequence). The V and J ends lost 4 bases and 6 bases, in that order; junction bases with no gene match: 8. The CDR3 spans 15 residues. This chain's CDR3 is CASSWRASGIDTQYF. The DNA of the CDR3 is TGTGCCAGCAGTTGGAGGGCTAGCGGGATTGATACGCAGTATTTT.

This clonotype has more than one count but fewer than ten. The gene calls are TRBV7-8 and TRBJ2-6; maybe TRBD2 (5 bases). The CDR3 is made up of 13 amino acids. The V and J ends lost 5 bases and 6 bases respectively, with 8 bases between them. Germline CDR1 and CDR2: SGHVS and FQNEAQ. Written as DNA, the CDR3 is TGTGCCAGCAGCCAGAGGGCGGCCAACGTCCTGACTTTC. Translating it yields CASSQRAANVLTF.

This chain's CDR3 is CASKVPLREQYF. The CDR3 DNA sequence: TGTGCCAGCAAGGTCCCCCTTCGCGAGCAGTACTTC. The genes are TRBV28 and TRBJ2-7, with D unclear. The CDR3 runs to 12 residues. Germline CDR1 is MDHEN and CDR2 is SYDVKM. With 7 bases removed from V and 6 bases from J, the gap between germline ends came to 13 bases.

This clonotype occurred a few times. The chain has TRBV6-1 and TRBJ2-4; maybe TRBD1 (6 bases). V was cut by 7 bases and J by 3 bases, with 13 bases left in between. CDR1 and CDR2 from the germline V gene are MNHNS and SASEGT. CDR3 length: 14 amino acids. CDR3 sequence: CASISRDNKNIQYF. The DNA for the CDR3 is TGTGCCAGCATCAGCCGGGACAACAAAAACATTCAGTACTTC.

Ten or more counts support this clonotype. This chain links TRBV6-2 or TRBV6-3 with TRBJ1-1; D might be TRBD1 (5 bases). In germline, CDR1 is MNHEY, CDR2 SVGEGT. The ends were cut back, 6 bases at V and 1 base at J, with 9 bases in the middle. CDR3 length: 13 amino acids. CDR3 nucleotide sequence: TGTGCCAGCAGCCCGACAGAGAACACTGAAGCTTTCTTT. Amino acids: CASSPTENTEAFF.

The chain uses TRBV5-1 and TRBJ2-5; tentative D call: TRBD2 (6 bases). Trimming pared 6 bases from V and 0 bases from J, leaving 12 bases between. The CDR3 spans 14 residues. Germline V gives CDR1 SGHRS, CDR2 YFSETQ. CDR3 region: CASNSGEYQETQYF. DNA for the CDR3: TGCGCCAGCAATTCGGGGGAGTACCAAGAGACCCAGTACTTC.

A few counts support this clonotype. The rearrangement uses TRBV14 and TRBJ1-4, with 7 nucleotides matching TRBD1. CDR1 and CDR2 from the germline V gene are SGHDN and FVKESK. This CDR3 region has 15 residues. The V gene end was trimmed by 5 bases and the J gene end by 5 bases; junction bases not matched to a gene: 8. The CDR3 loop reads CASSTHRGPNEKLFF. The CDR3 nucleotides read TGTGCCAGCAGCACCCACAGGGGTCCGAATGAAAAACTGTTTTTT.